These 17 T cell receptor beta chains originate from one sample sequenced in a study of Graves' ophthalmopathy and Graves' hyperthyroidism (dated by TCRdb to 2017 to 2018). TCRdb lists the instrument as Illumina HiSeq 2000. For repertoire sequencing, TCR beta CDR3 regions were amplified from RNA transcripts. A first-round RT-PCR used HTBI primers with the Qiagen OneStep RT-PCR kit, followed by a second-round multiplex PCR, size selection and purification. TCRdb's own reprocessing of the public reads used fastp at Q25 and MiXCR and kept productive beta chains. Every entry covers one CDR3 protein and lists the most common genes and DNA from its rows. Here the sample has approximately 210,000 distinct CDR3 sequences; under 30% occur a single time. Jointly, the top ten make up 8.5% to 9.5% of the sample. The sample was peripheral blood. These receptors were obtained from a man aged 45-65 years with Graves' ophthalmopathy. Donor details come from another sample of the same person, matched by shared clones.

About this clonotype itself: The junction does not match germline at one end; this may be a read error. The CDR3 DNA reads TGTGCCGGCAGCTTAAGGGACCCAGAGGGGGATGGCTACACCTTC. Its protein is CAGSLRDPEGDGYTF. The chain uses TRBV7-8 and TRBJ1-2, with a weak D call TRBD1 (6 bases). The CDR3 contains 15 residues. The V gene's germline CDR1 is SGHVS and CDR2 FQNEAQ.

This clonotype has ten or more counts. V is TRBV19 and J is TRBJ1-2, with TRBD1 matching over 10 bases. This CDR3 comprises 16 residues. J gave up 1 base and V 4 bases, and 6 bases lay outside the gene matches. Germline assignment: CDR1 LNHDA and CDR2 SQIVND (reference sequence). This CDR3 reads CASSKGQGVINYGYTF. Here the CDR3 DNA reads TGTGCCAGTAGTAAAGGACAGGGGGTGATTAACTATGGCTACACCTTC.

There are many counts of this clonotype. The rearrangement links TRBV24-1 to TRBJ2-5, with TRBD1 matching 8 bases. With V trimmed by 3 bases and J by 2 bases, 4 bases remained unmatched. From germline, CDR1 is KGHDR and CDR2 SFDVKD. The length of the CDR3 is 15 residues. DNA for the CDR3: TGTGCCACCAGTGATGCCCAGGGGGCACAAGAGACCCAGTACTTC. Translated: CATSDAQGAQETQYF.

This clonotype was seen ten or more times. V is TRBV11-2 and J is TRBJ1-1; D remains unclear. Germline lookup yields CDR1 SGHAT and CDR2 FQNNGV. The CDR3 has 14 amino acids. Trimming left V 4 bases short and J 4 bases short, with 13 bases between. CDR3 residues: CASSWRLSGTEAFF. The CDR3 nucleotides are TGTGCCAGCAGCTGGAGACTGTCTGGCACTGAAGCTTTCTTT.

This clonotype was counted ten times or more. The CDR3 loop is CATNAWMNTGELFF. In nucleotides, the CDR3 is TGTGCCACCAACGCCTGGATGAACACCGGGGAGCTGTTTTTT. The J gene is TRBJ2-2, the V gene TRBV12-3 or TRBV12-4; D unresolved. CDR3 length: 14 residues. V lost 10 bases and J lost 1, with 13 bases in between.

This clonotype occurred many times. The chain has TRBV9 and TRBJ1-5; D gene unclear. Germline CDR1 and CDR2: SGDLS and YYNGEE. Trimming cost V 0 bases and J 0 bases, with 4 bases left between them. This CDR3 comprises 14 residues. This CDR3 reads CASSVGSSNQPQHF. In nucleotides, the CDR3 is TGTGCCAGCAGCGTAGGCAGTAGCAATCAGCCCCAGCATTTT. Together with reference TRBV9 and TRBJ1-5, the CDR3 gives the full variable domain: DSGVTQTPKHLITATGQRVTLRCSPRSGDLSVYWYQQSLDQGLQFLIQYYNGEERAKGNILERFSAQQFPDLHSELNLSSLELGDSALYFCASSVGSSNQPQHFGDGTRLSIL.

This clonotype was seen many times. This rearrangement joins TRBV28 to TRBJ2-4; the match to TRBD1 covers 8 bases. There are 14 residues in the CDR3. The V segment lost 2 bases and the J segment 9 bases; nucleotides outside the gene matches: 6. Germline-derived CDR1 and CDR2 are MDHEN and SYDVKM. CDR3 bases: TGTGCCAGCAGTTTAGTTCAGGGGGCGATCATTCAGTACTTC. Protein product: CASSLVQGAIIQYF.

This clonotype has a count of ten or more. The chain joins TRBV6-1 to TRBJ1-6; 9 bases fit TRBD1. J lost 9 bases, V lost 8 bases, and 5 bases had no gene match. The germline V gene encodes CDR1 MNHNS and CDR2 SASEGT. The CDR3 has 13 residues. CDR3 loop: CASRDREFSPLHF. The CDR3 DNA follows: TGTGCCAGCCGGGACAGGGAGTTTTCACCCCTCCACTTT.

Ten or more counts support this clonotype. The rearrangement links TRBV12-3 or TRBV12-4 to TRBJ1-1; tentative D call: TRBD1 (6 bases). V shed 6 bases and J shed 4 bases, with 12 bases lying between them. CDR3 length: 13 residues. The CDR3 bases are TGTGCCAGCAGGGTTAGGGGGGGCACTGAAGCTTTCTTT. Protein: CASRVRGGTEAFF.

V gene TRBV6-1 combines with J gene TRBJ2-5; TRBD1 aligns across 9 bases. Germline trimming cut 0 bases from V and 5 bases from J; bases unmatched to any gene: 1. The CDR3 extends over 14 amino acids. The V gene's germline CDR1 is MNHNS and CDR2 SASEGT. This CDR3 is CASSEADRGETQYF. CDR3 in DNA: TGTGCCAGCAGTGAAGCCGACAGGGGGGAGACCCAGTACTTC.

This clonotype was counted at least ten times. The chain combines TRBV10-3 with TRBJ1-5, with D unclear. Germline assignment: CDR1 ENHRY and CDR2 SYGVKD. The length of the CDR3 is 15 residues. V dropped 0 bases and J dropped 3 bases, with 9 bases sitting between them. This CDR3 reads CAISESEALNQPQHF. Written as DNA, the CDR3 is TGTGCCATCAGTGAGTCAGAGGCACTCAATCAGCCCCAGCATTTT.

This clonotype was recorded many times. A single base separates this from a much larger clone, so it may be a read error. The CDR3 spells CASRAGAGAFF. The CDR3 coding sequence is TGTGCCAGCAGGGCAGGCGCTGGAGCTTTCTTT. The V gene is TRBV6-1, the J gene TRBJ1-1; D is ambiguous. Germline V CDR1 and CDR2: MNHNS, SASEGT. The ends were cut back, 6 bases at V and 10 bases at J, with 12 bases in the middle. There are 11 residues in the CDR3.

The V and J genes are TRBV12-3 or TRBV12-4 and TRBJ1-6; 8 bases line up with TRBD1. With V trimmed by 5 bases and J by 8 bases, 8 bases remained unmatched. CDR3 length: 15 amino acids. CDR3 nucleotide sequence: TGTGCCAGCAGTGCAGATCAGGGGGCTGATTCACCCCTCCACTTT. Translated: CASSADQGADSPLHF.

This clonotype was detected many times. The genes are TRBV19 and TRBJ1-5, with D uncertain. Looked up from germline, CDR1 is LNHDA and CDR2 is SQIVND (reference sequence). This CDR3 contains 14 residues. Trimming left V 5 bases short and J 0 bases short, with 8 bases between. The CDR3: CASSGDYSNQPQHF. In DNA, the CDR3 is TGTGCCAGTAGTGGGGATTATAGCAATCAGCCCCAGCATTTT. The whole variable domain, remainder taken from reference TRBV19 and TRBJ1-5, is DGGITQSPKYLFRKEGQNVTLSCEQNLNHDAMYWYRQDPGQGLRLIYYSQIVNDFQKGDIAEGYSVSREKKESFPLTVTSAQKNPTAFYLCASSGDYSNQPQHFGDGTRLSIL.

The chain joins TRBV20-1 to TRBJ1-1; D might be TRBD1 (5 bases). The CDR3 is 12 amino acids. V shed 5 bases and J shed 1 base, with 8 bases lying between them. The germline gives CDR1 DFQATT, CDR2 SNEGSKA (reference sequence). DNA of the CDR3: TGCAGTGCTGTGAGGGGGAACACTGAAGCTTTCTTT. Translated: CSAVRGNTEAFF.

This clonotype was found many times. This sequence joins TRBV19 and TRBJ1-5; D not resolved. The CDR3 spans 13 residues. The V end lost 3 bases, the J end lost 3 bases, and 6 bases lay between the germline ends. Germline V gene lookup returns CDR1 LNHDA and CDR2 SQIVND (reference sequence). The CDR3 sequence is CASSMANNQPQHF. In DNA, the CDR3 is TGTGCCAGTAGTATGGCCAACAATCAGCCCCAGCATTTT.

At least ten counts were recorded for this clonotype. This chain connects TRBV5-1 to TRBJ1-1; D perhaps matches TRBD1 (5 bases). Germline CDR1 and CDR2: SGHRS and YFSETQ. V was clipped by 0 bases and J by 0 bases, with 9 bases between them. The CDR3 is 15 amino acids. The chain's CDR3 is CASSLGGRVNTEAFF. The CDR3 nucleotides read TGCGCCAGCAGCTTGGGCGGCAGGGTGAACACTGAAGCTTTCTTT. The full variable domain, its missing parts supplied by reference TRBV5-1 and TRBJ1-1, is KAGVTQTPRYLIKTRGQQVTLSCSPISGHRSVSWYQQTPGQGLQFLFEYFSETQRNKGNFPGRFSGRQFSNSRSEMNVSTLELGDSALYLCASSLGGRVNTEAFFGQGTRLTVV.